Listed below are T cell receptor beta chains from one sample, sequenced in a study of blood T cell repertoires in COVID-19. TCRdb keeps only in-frame clones here, not all; method: immunoSEQ multiplex PCR. The sample lists 160,000 or so clones, approximately 91% occurring once. Sequencing was performed on peripheral blood. Receptor source: a woman in her 70s with acute or convalescent COVID-19. Both conserved end residues are part of each CDR3. Each record gives: V gene, clone size, J gene, CDR3 protein. Clone size is shown for a subset of rows, as once, few, many or a class of expanded clone.

>TRBV4-1|-|TRBJ1-1
CASSHGQLNTEAFF
>TRBV5-1|-|TRBJ1-2
CASSPGARDNFYGYTF
>TRBV7-2|-|TRBJ1-5
CASSPRRDQPQHF
>TRBV10-1|once|TRBJ2-3
CASSDRETDTQYF
>TRBV5-1|-|TRBJ1-3
CASSGGDSPYTIYF
>TRBV12-3/TRBV12-4|-|TRBJ2-5
CASRREETQYF
>TRBV6-5|-|TRBJ1-2
CASSSTGDYGYTF
>TRBV4-1|-|TRBJ1-3
CASSHPLEELGGNTIYF
>TRBV4-3|few|TRBJ2-2
CASSHQDTGELFF
>TRBV3-1/TRBV3-2|-|TRBJ2-3
CASSHPPRTLAGALGNTQYF